Here is one T cell receptor (beta chain) with its context. Its antigen is unidentified. This entry comes from a study of identical twins. Study-wide results and caveats: Modelling underestimated the level of out-of-frame TCR alpha sharing observed in monozygotic twins.

The CDR3 totals 14 residues. The germline CDR1 and CDR2 sequences are SNHLY and FYNNEI. V lost 3 bases, J lost 5 bases, and 11 bases lay in between. TCRdb processed the 5' RACE reads anew with MiXCR; each CDR3 protein has one entry. This table holds about 530,000 distinct CDR3 sequences, around 15% found once. The data were also submitted as part of a second study, on yellow fever vaccine responses in identical twins.

What was sequenced was CD4+ T cells sorted from blood. The chain recombines TRBV2 with TRBJ2-1; D not resolved. This clonotype originated in a woman aged 18-29 years in good health. CDR3 region: CASSDLVQNNEQFF. DNA of the CDR3: TGTGCCAGCAGTGATCTTGTCCAAAACAATGAGCAGTTCTTC.